The 12 T cell receptor beta chains listed next were all sequenced from one sample in a study of T cell changes during pregnancy in multiple sclerosis (dated by TCRdb to between 2018 and 2021). The protocol used for the library was the immunoSEQ multiplex PCR assay. Here the immuneACCESS table is served through TCRdb, limited to in-frame sequences with V and J called. Missing clones are a known gap in these copies; in checked studies unresolved V genes cover under half, and the rest lacks a known reason. The sample contains more than 55,000 clones, around 93% of them found a single time. The ten biggest clones cover around 3.5% of the sample. Sample: peripheral blood, taken after pregnancy. Source of these receptors: a female donor in good health, enrolled as a control in a pregnancy study.

The CDR3 region is CASGLGRDRGGTDTQYF. The CDR3 nucleotides read TGTGCTAGTGGTTTGGGGAGGGACAGGGGAGGAACAGATACGCAGTATTTT. The chain has TRBV12-5 and TRBJ2-3; TRBD1 agrees at 10 bases. With 1 base clipped from V and 3 bases from J, the junction kept 7 bases outside the gene matches. Germline lookup yields CDR1 LGHNT and CDR2 FRNRAP. The CDR3 is 17 residues long.

The chain joins TRBV5-1 to TRBJ2-5; 7 nucleotides match TRBD2. This CDR3 region has 15 residues. The V and J ends lost 0 bases and 4 bases, in that order; junction bases with no gene match: 6. CDR1 is SGHRS and CDR2 is YFSETQ in the germline V gene. This CDR3 is CASSLEAGVGETQYF. The CDR3 DNA reads as TGCGCCAGCAGCTTGGAGGCGGGAGTAGGAGAGACCCAGTACTTC. Together with reference TRBV5-1 and TRBJ2-5, the CDR3 gives the full variable domain: KAGVTQTPRYLIKTRGQQVTLSCSPISGHRSVSWYQQTPGQGLQFLFEYFSETQRNKGNFPGRFSGRQFSNSRSEMNVSTLELGDSALYLCASSLEAGVGETQYFGPGTRLLVL.

About this clone itself: An end of the junction differs from the germline gene, which may be a read error. CDR3 loop: CASSYNRGTETFF. CDR3 coding DNA: TGTGCCAGCAGTTATAACAGGGGGACTGAAACTTTCTTT. The chain employs TRBV6-5 and TRBJ1-1, with TRBD1 matching over 8 bases. The CDR3 consists of 13 residues. Germline V gene data show CDR1 as MNHEY and CDR2 as SVGAGI.

The chain couples TRBV9 to TRBJ2-1, with 7 positions matching TRBD2. Losses at the gene ends were 1 base for V and 4 bases for J; bases not matched to a gene: 8. CDR3 length: 16 amino acids. Germline V gene data show CDR1 as SGDLS and CDR2 as YYNGEE. In DNA, the CDR3 is TGTGCCAGCAGCGTAACGACGGGGGGACGTTACAATGAGCAGTTCTTC. Residues: CASSVTTGGRYNEQFF.

This clone appeared once. The chain uses TRBV4-1 and TRBJ2-1, with TRBD2 matching 8 bases. The CDR3 loop spans 15 amino acids. Trimming at V came to 2 bases and at J to 4 bases, leaving 4 bases not matched to a gene. In germline, CDR1 is MGHRA, CDR2 YSYEKL. CDR3 region: CASSQWVAGYNEQFF. CDR3 DNA: TGCGCCAGCAGCCAATGGGTAGCGGGGTACAATGAGCAGTTCTTC.

This clone was found once. The chain has TRBV12-5 and TRBJ1-1; 8 bases fit TRBD1. The CDR3 loop spans 16 amino acids. V gave up 4 bases and J gave up 5 bases; unmatched junction bases: 12. Germline V gives CDR1 LGHNT, CDR2 FRNRAP. The CDR3 is CASGSYRGYVETEAFF. The CDR3 region has the DNA TGTGCTAGTGGTTCATACAGGGGGTATGTCGAGACTGAAGCTTTCTTT. The entire variable domain, with the rest obtained from reference TRBV12-5 and TRBJ1-1, is as follows: DARVTQTPRHKVTEMGQEVTMRCQPILGHNTVFWYRQTMMQGLELLAYFRNRAPLDDSGMPKDRFSAEMPDATLATLKIQPSEPRDSAVYFCASGSYRGYVETEAFFGQGTRLTVV.

This chain joins TRBV27 and TRBJ1-2; 8 bases match TRBD1. V lost 3 bases to trimming and J lost 7 bases; unmatched junction nucleotides: 4. This CDR3 has 13 amino acids. Germline loops: CDR1 MNHEY, CDR2 SMNVEV (reference sequence). CDR3 bases: TGTGCCAGCAGTTTGACAGGGGATACTGGCTACACCTTC. As protein: CASSLTGDTGYTF.

The V call is TRBV5-1, the J call TRBJ1-3; no definite D call. Germline CDR1 and CDR2: SGHRS and YFSETQ. Trimming left V 0 bases short and J 9 bases short, with 13 bases between. The CDR3 has 14 residues. The CDR3 here is CASSLGVPDSTIYF. CDR3 DNA sequence: TGCGCCAGCAGCTTGGGCGTACCCGATAGCACCATATATTTT.

This chain uses TRBV2 with TRBJ2-1; D unclear. The CDR3 contains 11 residues. CDR1 and CDR2 (germline): SNHLY, FYNNEI. Between the trimmed V and J ends, which lost 6 bases and 3 bases, there was a span of 3 bases. The CDR3 region has the DNA TGTGCCAGCAGCTTCTACAATGAGCAGTTCTTC. Translating gives CASSFYNEQFF. Full variable domain (rest looked up from reference TRBV2 and TRBJ2-1): EPEVTQTPSHQVTQMGQEVILRCVPISNHLYFYWYRQILGQKVEFLVSFYNNEISEKSEIFDDQFSVERPDGSNFTLKIRSTKLEDSAMYFCASSFYNEQFFGPGTRLTVL.

The genes are TRBV2 and TRBJ2-7, with D tentatively TRBD2 (5 bases). Germline values: CDR1 SNHLY, CDR2 FYNNEI. V was clipped by 8 bases and J by 4 bases, with 18 bases between them. The CDR3 loop spans 14 amino acids. CDR3 in amino acids: CASARTSQGYEQYF. Written as DNA, the CDR3 is TGTGCCAGCGCACGGACTTCCCAAGGTTACGAGCAGTACTTC. The variable domain in full, completed from reference TRBV2 and TRBJ2-7, reads EPEVTQTPSHQVTQMGQEVILRCVPISNHLYFYWYRQILGQKVEFLVSFYNNEISEKSEIFDDQFSVERPDGSNFTLKIRSTKLEDSAMYFCASARTSQGYEQYFGPGTRLTVT.

The chain is built from TRBV11-2 and TRBJ2-3; 7 nucleotides match TRBD2. There are 15 residues in the CDR3. The V gene's germline CDR1 is SGHAT and CDR2 FQNNGV. J gave up 5 bases and V 2 bases, and 7 bases lay outside the gene matches. In DNA form, the CDR3 reads TGTGCCAGCAGCTTATCTTCGGGAGGTTTAGATACGCAGTATTTT. It specifies CASSLSSGGLDTQYF.

The rearrangement joins TRBV28 to TRBJ2-1; D is unresolved. V lost 6 bases, J lost 4 bases, and 10 bases lay in between. This CDR3 has 13 residues. Germline CDR1 is MDHEN and CDR2 is SYDVKM. DNA of the CDR3: TGTGCCAGCAGAAACACACGATACAATGAGCAGTTCTTC. It encodes CASRNTRYNEQFF.